Each of the 27 T cell receptor beta chains below was sequenced from the same sample in a study of blood T cells in healthy people across ages. A second PCR, run for about 7 to 11 cycles, used a sample-barcoded 5' primer plus a J-beta primer mix. Using its own MiXCR run on the 5' RACE reads, TCRdb lists one record per CDR3 protein. The sample records around 1,800,000 distinct CDR3 sequences, about two fifths being singletons. Sequencing used blood. These receptors were obtained from a human donor in good health.

This rearrangement joins TRBV6-2 or TRBV6-3 to TRBJ2-7, with D unclear. Germline V lookup: CDR1 MNHEY, CDR2 SVGEGT. There are 16 residues in the CDR3. Trimming pared 3 bases from V and 1 base from J, leaving 16 bases between. The CDR3 is CASSYPVVTVSYEQYF. The CDR3 DNA reads TGTGCCAGCAGTTATCCCGTGGTCACCGTATCCTACGAGCAGTACTTC.

This clonotype was found a few times. The chain has TRBV6-6 and TRBJ2-5; D is perhaps TRBD1 (5 bases). The CDR3 is 14 residues long. V was shortened by 6 bases and J by 4 bases, with 15 bases between the two germline ends. Germline V gene sequence: CDR1 MNHNY, CDR2 SVGAGI (reference sequence). CDR3 sequence (DNA): TGTGCCAGCAGCAACAGGTTCGACCCAGAGACCCAGTACTTC. It yields the protein CASSNRFDPETQYF.

V usage is TRBV20-1 and J usage is TRBJ1-1; 10 bases match TRBD1. In germline, CDR1 is DFQATT, CDR2 SNEGSKA (reference sequence). The trim removed 3 bases at V and 3 bases at J, leaving 16 bases unmatched. This CDR3 comprises 18 residues. The CDR3 DNA follows: TGCAGTGCTAGTAAATTGAGCCTGACAGGGGGCTGGGACACTGAAGCTTTCTTT. As protein: CSASKLSLTGGWDTEAFF.

The gene calls are TRBV28 and TRBJ1-2; D is unclear. The V end was cut by 5 bases, the J end by 4 bases, with 8 bases between. This CDR3 contains 12 residues. Germline assignment: CDR1 MDHEN and CDR2 SYDVKM. The CDR3 loop reads CASSPPPYGYTF. CDR3 DNA: TGTGCCAGCAGTCCTCCACCCTATGGCTACACCTTC.

This clonotype has more than one count but fewer than ten. The chain couples TRBV6-5 to TRBJ2-7; D not certain. V was shortened by 10 bases and J by 3 bases, with 10 bases between the two germline ends. CDR3 length: 11 residues. The germline CDR1 and CDR2 sequences are MNHEY and SVGAGI. The CDR3 nucleotides are TGTGCCACGCGCTTCTACTACGAGCAGTACTTC. It encodes CATRFYYEQYF.

The CDR3 coding sequence is TGTGCCAGCAGCTTAACGGGACCTATGGGAGATGGCTACACCTTC. As protein: CASSLTGPMGDGYTF. This chain joins TRBV7-6 and TRBJ1-2, with D perhaps TRBD1 (5 bases). Trimming took 2 bases from V and 6 from J, leaving 16 bases between them. CDR1 and CDR2 from the germline V gene are SGHVS and FNYEAQ. The CDR3 is 15 residues long.

V gene TRBV7-9 combines with J gene TRBJ2-3; D possibly corresponds to TRBD1 (6 bases). CDR1 SEHNR and CDR2 FQNEAQ come from the germline V gene (reference sequence). The CDR3 has 13 residues. V was shortened by 5 bases and J by 10 bases, with 16 bases between the two germline ends. CDR3 nucleotides: TGTGCCAGCAGCCCGGACGCAGGGGATGCGCAGTATTTT. Encoded protein: CASSPDAGDAQYF. Variable domain in full (rest from reference TRBV7-9 and TRBJ2-3): DTGVSQNPRHKITKRGQNVTFRCDPISEHNRLYWYRQTLGQGPEFLTYFQNEAQLEKSRLLSDRFSAERPKGSFSTLEIQRTEQGDSAMYLCASSPDAGDAQYFGPGTRLTVL.

The genes are TRBV12-3 or TRBV12-4 and TRBJ1-2, with 7 bases lining up with TRBD1. The V gene end was trimmed by 2 bases and the J gene end by 3 bases; junction bases not matched to a gene: 12. The CDR3 sequence is 17 residues long. The CDR3 sequence: CASSLRRGREKDYGYTF. DNA for the CDR3: TGTGCCAGCAGTTTAAGGAGGGGGCGCGAAAAGGACTATGGCTACACCTTC.

The chain recombines TRBV27 with TRBJ2-7; tentatively, D is TRBD1 or TRBD2 (5 bases each). Trimming left V 2 bases short and J 3 bases short, with 11 bases between. The CDR3 is made up of 14 amino acids. The germline gives CDR1 MNHEY, CDR2 SMNVEV (reference sequence). The CDR3 region has the DNA TGTGCCAGCAGTTTACGAGGGGCGATCTACGAGCAGTACTTC. This sequence encodes CASSLRGAIYEQYF.

This clonotype occurred a few times. The chain links TRBV5-1 to TRBJ1-5; D unclear. From germline, CDR1 is SGHRS and CDR2 YFSETQ. Trimming removed 6 bases at V and 7 bases at J, with 11 bases between. The CDR3 contains 12 residues. CDR3 coding DNA: TGCGCCAGCACGAAGAGCGGGCAGCCCCAGCATTTT. Its protein product is CASTKSGQPQHF.

In this sample, this clonotype turned up a few times. The chain joins TRBV29-1 to TRBJ2-5; D possibly corresponds to TRBD1 (6 bases). From germline, CDR1 is SQVTM and CDR2 ANQGSEA. The V end was cut by 0 bases, the J end by 0 bases, with 17 bases between. CDR3 length: 17 amino acids. The CDR3 DNA reads as TGCAGCGTTGAAGAAGGGAAGGGGGTCTGGTACCAAGAGACCCAGTACTTC. The encoded protein is CSVEEGKGVWYQETQYF.

This clonotype was detected once. The chain has TRBV7-9 and TRBJ2-3; 10 nucleotides match TRBD1. Germline CDR1 reads SEHNR; CDR2 reads FQNEAQ (reference sequence). Trimming at V came to 3 bases and at J to 4 bases, leaving 7 bases not matched to a gene. The CDR3 consists of 16 residues. The CDR3 loop is CASSLGQGMGADTQYF. The CDR3 nucleotides read TGTGCCAGCAGCTTGGGACAGGGGATGGGAGCAGATACGCAGTATTTT.

Comment on this clonotype: The germline gene is not matched at one end of the junction; a read error may be the cause. This chain connects TRBV6-6 to TRBJ2-7; no clear D gene. CDR3 length equals 14 residues. Germline V gene lookup returns CDR1 MNHNY and CDR2 SVGAGI (reference sequence). CDR3 nucleotide sequence: TGTGACAGCACCATAGGGCTAAGGATATACGAGCAGTACTTC. It codes for CDSTIGLRIYEQYF.

The rearrangement links TRBV3-1 to TRBJ2-5; the match to TRBD2 covers 7 bases. CDR1 LGHDT and CDR2 YNNKEL come from the germline V gene (reference sequence). The CDR3 is 15 residues long. V was clipped by 4 bases and J by 2 bases; unmatched bases: 7. The CDR3 nucleotides are TGTGCCAGCAGCCTCGGGGGGACCCAACAAGAGACCCAGTACTTC. It translates to CASSLGGTQQETQYF.

Only a few counts were recorded for this clonotype. The J gene is TRBJ2-1, the V gene TRBV28; D perhaps matches TRBD2 (6 bases). The CDR3 is 14 amino acids. The germline gives CDR1 MDHEN, CDR2 SYDVKM. V was cut by 7 bases and J by 4 bases, with 14 bases left in between. CDR3: CASTGGVGYNEQFF. The CDR3, as DNA: TGTGCCAGCACGGGCGGGGTAGGGTACAATGAGCAGTTCTTC.

V is TRBV12-3 or TRBV12-4 and J is TRBJ2-1; maybe TRBD1 (6 bases). This CDR3 spans 16 amino acids. The ends were cut back, 4 bases at V and 0 bases at J, with 13 bases in the middle. The CDR3 DNA reads as TGTGCCAGCAGTTCAAGGACAGCCAGCTCCTACAATGAGCAGTTCTTC. It codes for CASSSRTASSYNEQFF.

V gene TRBV20-1 combines with J gene TRBJ1-6; D remains unclear. V was pared by 5 bases and J by 0 bases, with 8 bases between. From germline, CDR1 is DFQATT and CDR2 SNEGSKA (reference sequence). The CDR3 extends over 14 amino acids. For the CDR3, the DNA is TGCAGTGCTCCCACAGCCTCCTATAATTCACCCCTCCACTTT. The encoded protein is CSAPTASYNSPLHF.

This chain links TRBV28 with TRBJ2-1, with unresolved D. Germline CDR1 and CDR2: MDHEN and SYDVKM. V was shortened by 6 bases and J by 0 bases, with 12 bases between the two germline ends. This CDR3 region has 15 residues. CDR3 sequence reads: CASRLLRSSYNEQFF. DNA of the CDR3: TGTGCCAGCAGGCTCCTGAGGAGCTCCTACAATGAGCAGTTCTTC.

The V call is TRBV11-3, the J call TRBJ1-2; D is perhaps TRBD1 (6 bases). This CDR3 spans 15 amino acids. Germline V gene sequence: CDR1 SGHNT, CDR2 YENEEA. V was shortened by 5 bases and J by 7 bases, with 20 bases between the two germline ends. Here the CDR3 reads CASSPQSSRGTGYTF. The CDR3 DNA follows: TGTGCCAGCAGCCCCCAGTCCTCCAGGGGAACTGGCTACACCTTC.

Concerning this clonotype: A far larger clone is just one base off, so this is likely a read error. The gene calls are TRBV12-3 or TRBV12-4 and TRBJ2-1; 12 bases align to TRBD2. The last part of the DNA fits TRBJ2-7 better; the J call may be wrong. The CDR3 is 15 residues long. CDR3: CASSLGLAGYNEQYF. In DNA form, the CDR3 reads TGTGCCAGCAGCCTGGGACTAGCGGGTTACAATGAGCAGTACTTC.

The chain couples TRBV6-6 to TRBJ2-2; no clear D. Germline CDR1 and CDR2: MNHNY and SVGAGI (reference sequence). V lost 0 bases, J lost 6 bases, and 8 bases lay in between. CDR3 length: 14 amino acids. DNA for the CDR3: TGTGCCAGCAGTTACTCGTCGGTGGCCGGGGAGCTGTTTTTT. It specifies CASSYSSVAGELFF.

The V call is TRBV4-2, the J call TRBJ2-1; 12 nucleotides match TRBD2. The germline V gene has CDR1 LGHNA and CDR2 YNFKEQ. The CDR3 runs to 15 residues. Unmatched junction bases numbered 6, after V lost 4 bases and J lost 8 bases. In DNA, the CDR3 is TGTGCCAGCAGCCTGAGACTAGCGGGGGTTCATGAGCAGTTCTTC. The encoded protein is CASSLRLAGVHEQFF.

This chain links TRBV10-3 with TRBJ1-2; 7 bases agree with TRBD1. Germline V gives CDR1 ENHRY, CDR2 SYGVKD. The CDR3 is made up of 13 amino acids. The J segment lost 2 bases and the V segment lost 6 bases, leaving 3 bases of the junction unmatched. The CDR3 nucleotides read TGTGCCATCAGCCAGACAGGGAACTATGGCTACACCTTC. Translated: CAISQTGNYGYTF.

The rearrangement uses TRBV25-1 and TRBJ1-6; D perhaps matches TRBD1 (6 bases). Germline CDR1 and CDR2: MGHDK and SYGVNS. CDR3 length: 13 residues. The V gene lost 3 bases and the J gene lost 12 bases, with 12 bases spanning the gap. The CDR3 DNA sequence: TGTGCCAGCAGTGAGGTAGGACAGTTACCCCTCCACTTT. Its protein is CASSEVGQLPLHF.

In its sample, this clonotype was seen many times. The chain employs TRBV7-3 and TRBJ1-5, with D hard to call. V lost 7 bases and J lost 5, with 9 bases in between. The germline V gene encodes CDR1 SGHTA and CDR2 FQGTGA. The CDR3 length is 12 residues. CDR3 sequence (DNA): TGTGCCAGCACAACAGCCGATCAGCCCCAGCATTTT. It specifies CASTTADQPQHF.

The gene calls are TRBV4-3 and TRBJ2-4, with TRBD2 identical over 11 bases. V lost 1 base and J lost 1; bases outside the gene matches: 6. Germline CDR1 LGHNA, CDR2 YSLEER. This CDR3 is built from 18 residues. CDR3 protein: CASSQALAGDLAKNIQYF. Here the CDR3 DNA reads TGCGCCAGCAGCCAAGCACTAGCGGGGGATTTGGCCAAAAACATTCAGTACTTC.

The chain combines TRBV20-1 with TRBJ1-1; 7 bases line up with TRBD1. J gave up 4 bases and V 1 base, and 3 bases lay outside the gene matches. CDR1 is DFQATT and CDR2 is SNEGSKA in the germline V gene (reference sequence). The CDR3 totals 13 residues. CDR3 sequence reads: CSARAGGFTEAFF. The CDR3 DNA reads as TGCAGTGCTAGAGCAGGGGGATTCACTGAAGCTTTCTTT.